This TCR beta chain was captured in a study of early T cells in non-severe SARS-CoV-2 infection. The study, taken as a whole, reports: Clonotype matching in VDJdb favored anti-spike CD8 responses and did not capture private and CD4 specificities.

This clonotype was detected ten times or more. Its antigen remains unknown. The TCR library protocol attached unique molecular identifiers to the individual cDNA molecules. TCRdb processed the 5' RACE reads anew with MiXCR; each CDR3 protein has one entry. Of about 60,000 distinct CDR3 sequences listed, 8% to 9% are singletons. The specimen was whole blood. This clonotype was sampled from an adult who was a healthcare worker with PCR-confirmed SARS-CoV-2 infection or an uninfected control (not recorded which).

CDR3 nucleotides: TGTGCCAGCAGCCAAGATCTGGCTGAGACCCAGTACTTC. Translating it yields CASSQDLAETQYF. The V gene is TRBV4-2, the J gene TRBJ2-5; D not certain. Germline CDR1 LGHNA, CDR2 YNFKEQ. V was clipped by 0 bases and J by 5 bases, with 7 bases between them. The CDR3 totals 13 residues.